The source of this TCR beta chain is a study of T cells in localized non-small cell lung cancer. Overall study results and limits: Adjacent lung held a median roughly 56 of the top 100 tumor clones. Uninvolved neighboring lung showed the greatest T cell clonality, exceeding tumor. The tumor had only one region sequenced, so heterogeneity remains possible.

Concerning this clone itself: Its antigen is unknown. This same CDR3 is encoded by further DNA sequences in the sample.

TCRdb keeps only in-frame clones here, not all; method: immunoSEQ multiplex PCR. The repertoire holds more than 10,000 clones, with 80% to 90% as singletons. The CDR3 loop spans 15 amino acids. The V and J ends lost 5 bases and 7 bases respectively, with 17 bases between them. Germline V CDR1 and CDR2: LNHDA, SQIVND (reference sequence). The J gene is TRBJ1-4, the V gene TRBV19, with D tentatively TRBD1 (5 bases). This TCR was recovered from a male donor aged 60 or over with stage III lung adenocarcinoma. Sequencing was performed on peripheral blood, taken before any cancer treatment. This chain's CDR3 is CASSPFPGLGEKLFF. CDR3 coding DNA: TGTGCCAGTAGTCCCTTTCCGGGACTCGGTGAAAAACTGTTTTTT.